This section outlines one T cell receptor (beta chain) sequence together with its context. Antigen unknown. This specimen comes from a study of cytomegalovirus exposure and HLA in healthy donors. Whole-study context: Early released data had around 88 million unique TCRs, all coming from HLA-typed donors.

Whole-study findings and limits: HLA allele associations emerged for about 16,000 TCR beta sequences in a later analysis, at 0.05 false discovery rate. Highly shared variants forming one cluster were likely a sequencing artifact.

The PCR used 60 Vbeta and 13 Jbeta primers. Profiling relied on immunoSEQ multiplex PCR, and the TCRdb table lists in-frame clones only, not all of them. The sample shows 140,000 or so clones, about 84% of them seen only once. V lost 0 bases and J lost 5; bases outside the gene matches: 4. The V gene's germline CDR1 is SGHNT and CDR2 YENEEA. CDR3 length: 15 amino acids. Sequenced material: PBMCs. The chain uses TRBV11-3 and TRBJ2-1, with 7 bases that match TRBD2. This TCR was recovered from a male donor in good health and CMV-seronegative. CDR3 nucleotides: TGTGCCAGCAGCTTAGAGGGAGGGGTTCACAATGAGCAGTTCTTC. Encoded protein: CASSLEGGVHNEQFF.